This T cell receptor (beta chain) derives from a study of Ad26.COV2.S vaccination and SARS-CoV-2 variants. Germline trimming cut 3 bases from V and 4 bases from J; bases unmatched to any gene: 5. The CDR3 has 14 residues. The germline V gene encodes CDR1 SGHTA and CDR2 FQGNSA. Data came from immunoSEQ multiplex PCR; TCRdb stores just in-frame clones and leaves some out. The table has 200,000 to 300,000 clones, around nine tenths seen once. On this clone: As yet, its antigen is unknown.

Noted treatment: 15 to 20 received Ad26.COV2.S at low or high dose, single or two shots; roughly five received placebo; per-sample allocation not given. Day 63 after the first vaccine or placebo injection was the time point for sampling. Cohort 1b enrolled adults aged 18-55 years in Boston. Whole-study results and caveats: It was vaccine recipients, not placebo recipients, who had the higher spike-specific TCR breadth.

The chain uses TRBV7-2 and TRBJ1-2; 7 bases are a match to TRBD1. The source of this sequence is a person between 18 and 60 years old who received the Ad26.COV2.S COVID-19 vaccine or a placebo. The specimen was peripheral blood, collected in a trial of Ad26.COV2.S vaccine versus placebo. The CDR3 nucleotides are TGTGCCAGCAGCTTGAGGGACAGCCCCTATGGCTACACCTTC. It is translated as CASSLRDSPYGYTF.